This TCR beta chain came from a study of blood T cell repertoires in COVID-19. Methods used by the authors: From reference gene primer amplification, estimates of nucleated cell counts were derived. Assay: immunoSEQ multiplex PCR; the TCRdb copy retains only in-frame clones and omits some. That table supplies the V and J calls and clone size; D and trimming were determined from the DNA. Here the sample spans 100,000 or so clones, roughly nine tenths being singletons. Source material: peripheral blood. This clonotype was sampled from a man over 45 with active COVID-19.

The DNA for the CDR3 is TGTGCCAGCAGCTTAGCCACTAGCGGGGGGCGACGGGAGCAGTACTTC. It encodes CASSLATSGGRREQYF. The chain combines TRBV7-2 with TRBJ2-7, with 12 bases matching TRBD2. Per the germline V gene, CDR1 is SGHTA and CDR2 is FQGNSA. The ends lost 0 bases at V and 7 bases at J; junction bases unmatched: 7. This CDR3 has 16 amino acids.